Listed below are T cell receptor beta chains from one sample, sequenced in a study of cytomegalovirus exposure and HLA in healthy donors. TCRdb keeps only in-frame clones here, not all; method: immunoSEQ multiplex PCR. The sample records 95,000 to 150,000 clones, 70% to 75% being singletons. Sequencing was done on a sample of PBMCs. The receptors here all came from a woman in her 40s in good health and CMV-seronegative. CDR3s include the opening cysteine and the closing phenylalanine or tryptophan. A D gene is named only where the DNA matches it firmly. Not all rows give a size; the values are once, few, many and, for expanded clones, a class.

.,TRBV2,.,TRBJ2-1,CASSGLMSGYNEQFF,TGTGCCAGCAGTGGCTTGATGTCAGGGTACAATGAGCAGTTCTTC
.,TRBV6-5,.,TRBJ1-1,CASSYSSSWRTEAFF,TGTGCCAGCAGTTACTCGAGTAGTTGGCGGACTGAAGCTTTCTTT
TRBD2,TRBV4-2,few,TRBJ2-2,CASSQDEIAGGRGGELFF,TGTGCCAGCAGCCAAGATGAGATAGCGGGGGGGCGCGGTGGGGAGCTGTTTTTT
.,TRBV7-9,.,TRBJ1-2,CASSPDLQYGYTF,TGTGCCAGCAGCCCAGACCTACAGTATGGCTACACCTTC
TRBD1,TRBV4-1,.,TRBJ1-1,CASSPAGGISLNTEAFF,TGCGCCAGCAGCCCGGCAGGGGGCATCTCTCTGAACACTGAAGCTTTCTTT
TRBD2,TRBV7-8,.,TRBJ2-2,CASSLGAGGPTGELFF,TGTGCCAGCAGCTTAGGAGCGGGGGGGCCAACCGGGGAGCTGTTTTTT
.,TRBV5-1,.,TRBJ2-7,CASSVGGATYEQYF,TGCGCCAGCAGCGTGGGCGGGGCGACCTACGAGCAGTACTTC
TRBD1,TRBV9,few,TRBJ1-2,CASSVAGGVGYTF,TGTGCCAGCAGCGTAGCAGGGGGCGTTGGCTACACCTTC
.,TRBV5-1,.,TRBJ2-2,CASSPQLTGELFF,TGCGCCAGCAGCCCACAGCTTACCGGGGAGCTGTTTTTT
TRBD2,TRBV10-3,few,TRBJ2-3,CAIGSSGGTDTQYF,TGTGCCATCGGCTCCAGCGGGGGCACAGATACGCAGTATTTT
TRBD1,TRBV6-6,.,TRBJ1-1,CASSLDRGGVTEAFF,TGTGCCAGCAGTCTTGACAGGGGAGGGGTCACTGAAGCTTTCTTT
TRBD2,TRBV5-4,.,TRBJ2-2,CASSDRRGGDTGELFF,TGTGCCAGCAGCGACAGGCGGGGGGGGGACACCGGGGAGCTGTTTTTT
TRBD1,TRBV7-2,.,TRBJ1-4,CASSPPRGTANEKLFF,TGTGCCAGCAGCCCCCCTCGTGGGACAGCTAATGAAAAACTGTTTTTT
TRBD2,TRBV4-2,.,TRBJ2-7,CASSQDRTSGVFGEQYF,TGTGCCAGCAGCCAAGATAGGACTAGCGGGGTATTCGGCGAGCAGTACTTC
.,TRBV2,.,TRBJ1-2,CASRGESGYGYTF,TGTGCCAGCAGGGGCGAGAGCGGCTATGGCTACACCTTC
TRBD2,TRBV4-3,.,TRBJ2-1,CASSQGPSGSGDNEQFF,TGCGCCAGCAGCCAAGGGCCTAGCGGGAGCGGGGACAATGAGCAGTTCTTC
.,TRBV19,.,TRBJ1-4,CASSIDLVDRWNEKLFF,TGTGCCAGTAGTATAGATCTGGTCGACAGGTGGAATGAAAAACTGTTTTTT
TRBD2,TRBV6-5,.,TRBJ2-3,CASSYSASGGPDTQYF,TGTGCCAGCAGTTACTCGGCTAGCGGAGGACCAGATACGCAGTATTTT
.,TRBV5-4,.,TRBJ2-2,CASGGGSYPTGELFF,TGTGCCAGCGGTGGGGGGTCCTACCCGACCGGGGAGCTGTTTTTT
TRBD1,TRBV28,.,TRBJ1-3,CASSSAGTATGNTIYF,TGTGCCAGCAGTTCCGCAGGGACAGCGACTGGAAACACCATATATTTT
.,TRBV7-9,.,TRBJ2-3,CASSSKRRDTFTDTQYF,TGTGCCAGCAGCTCCAAACGCCGGGACACTTTCACAGATACGCAGTATTTT
TRBD1,TRBV9,once,TRBJ2-1,CASSVETGPLTNNEQFF,TGTGCCAGCAGCGTAGAGACAGGGCCGCTTACTAACAATGAGCAGTTCTTC
.,TRBV5-6,.,TRBJ2-7,CASSRGTPSSYEQYF,TGTGCCAGCAGCAGGGGGACACCGAGCTCCTACGAGCAGTACTTC
TRBD2,TRBV11-3,once,TRBJ2-1,CASSFSGSVLNEQFF,TGTGCCAGCAGCTTTAGCGGGAGTGTACTTAATGAGCAGTTCTTC
TRBD2,TRBV6-1,.,TRBJ2-3,CASSLPGGGTDTQYF,TGTGCCAGCAGTCTGCCCGGGGGGGGCACAGATACGCAGTATTTT
TRBD2,TRBV5-6,.,TRBJ2-3,CASSFLLAGFTDTQYF,TGTGCCAGCAGCTTTCTACTAGCGGGGTTCACAGATACGCAGTATTTT
TRBD2,TRBV11-2,.,TRBJ2-5,CASSSTSSGGAETQYF,TGTGCCAGCAGCTCGACCTCTAGCGGGGGGGCTGAGACCCAGTACTTC
TRBD2,TRBV7-9,.,TRBJ2-1,CASSLEVLGGSYEQFF,TGTGCCAGCAGCTTAGAGGTTCTGGGGGGGAGCTATGAGCAGTTCTTC
.,TRBV5-1,.,TRBJ1-2,CASSLGTPNYGYTF,TGCGCCAGCAGCTTGGGGACACCTAACTATGGCTACACCTTC
TRBD1,TRBV5-5,.,TRBJ2-4,CASSRTGGENIQYF,TGTGCCAGCAGCAGGACAGGGGGGGAAAACATTCAGTACTTC
TRBD1,TRBV7-2,.,TRBJ1-6,CASSLAPGQGGSPLRF,TGTGCCAGCAGCTTAGCGCCCGGACAGGGAGGCTCACCCCTCCGCTTT
.,TRBV10-3,.,TRBJ2-1,CAISESIPGQKFF,TGTGCCATCAGTGAGTCGATCCCAGGTCAAAAGTTCTTC
.,TRBV6-5,.,TRBJ2-7,CASSLTDSYEQYF,TGTGCCAGCAGTTTGACAGATTCCTACGAGCAGTACTTC
.,TRBV5-1,few,TRBJ1-1,CASSTPGAEAFF,TGCGCCAGCAGTACCCCAGGGGCTGAAGCTTTCTTT
.,TRBV6-5,.,TRBJ1-5,CASSLTQGEGQPQHF,TGTGCCAGCAGTTTGACCCAGGGCGAAGGTCAGCCCCAGCATTTT